This TCR beta chain was sequenced for a study of identical twins. Study observations and caveats: For out-of-frame alpha sequences shared by twins, low generation probability was in excess. A partial confounding effect on zero-insertion analyses could come from invariant MAIT and iNKT cells. Sharing of beta out-of-frame sequences by twins showed a weaker excess.

This clonotype was seen more than once but under ten times. Its antigen is as yet unknown. TCRdb re-derived calls from the 5' RACE reads in MiXCR, one entry per CDR3 protein. The sample contains about 490,000 distinct CDR3 sequences, roughly 15% of which appear only once. The CDR3 has 11 amino acids. Germline CDR1 is SGHRS and CDR2 is YFSETQ. With 5 bases removed from V and 6 bases from J, the gap between germline ends came to 8 bases. Separately, the same data were catalogued under a study of yellow fever vaccine responses in identical twins.

Sequenced material: CD4+ T cells sorted from blood. The V gene is TRBV5-1, the J gene TRBJ1-1; D unclear. The TCR comes from a woman younger than 35 in good health. The DNA of the CDR3 is TGCGCCAGCAGGGCCGGGCCTGAAGCTTTCTTT. This encodes CASRAGPEAFF. Supplemented by reference TRBV5-1 and TRBJ1-1, the full variable domain reads KAGVTQTPRYLIKTRGQQVTLSCSPISGHRSVSWYQQTPGQGLQFLFEYFSETQRNKGNFPGRFSGRQFSNSRSEMNVSTLELGDSALYLCASRAGPEAFFGQGTRLTVV.